Listed below are T cell receptor beta chains from one sample, sequenced in a study of blood T cell repertoires in COVID-19. Data came from immunoSEQ multiplex PCR; TCRdb stores just in-frame clones and leaves some out. The data contain about 150,000 clones, just under 85% of them singletons. The sequenced sample consisted of peripheral blood. All receptors come from a woman aged 55-70 years with acute or convalescent COVID-19. CDR3s include the opening cysteine and the closing phenylalanine or tryptophan. Each record gives: D gene, clone size, J gene, V gene, CDR3 protein, CDR3 DNA. The D gene is left open where the match is weak. Only some rows state a clone size, as once, few, many or a class for expanded clones.

d_gene: NA; abundance: NA; j_gene: TRBJ2-5; v_gene: TRBV19; CDR3aa: CASQIRQGRDQETQYF; CDR3nt: TGTGCCAGCCAAATACGGCAGGGGAGGGACCAAGAGACCCAGTACTTC
d_gene: TRBD1; abundance: NA; j_gene: TRBJ1-6; v_gene: TRBV7-3; CDR3aa: CASSLFGPGQGNSPLHF; CDR3nt: TGTGCCAGCAGCCTCTTCGGTCCGGGACAGGGTAATTCACCCCTCCACTTT
d_gene: NA; abundance: few; j_gene: TRBJ1-6; v_gene: TRBV19; CDR3aa: CASSQTAGGLMSLHF; CDR3nt: TGTGCCAGTAGCCAAACTGCGGGGGGGCTCATGTCCCTCCACTTT
d_gene: NA; abundance: NA; j_gene: TRBJ1-1; v_gene: TRBV10-3; CDR3aa: CATSPGRGASRDEAFF; CDR3nt: TGTGCCACCTCCCCTGGGCGGGGGGCGTCCAGGGATGAAGCTTTCTTT
d_gene: NA; abundance: NA; j_gene: TRBJ1-2; v_gene: TRBV7-2; CDR3aa: CASSLAGLSGGYTF; CDR3nt: TGTGCCAGCAGCCTAGCCGGGTTAAGTGGTGGCTACACCTTC
d_gene: NA; abundance: NA; j_gene: TRBJ1-2; v_gene: TRBV19; CDR3aa: CASSEGHIYGYTF; CDR3nt: TGTGCCAGTAGCGAGGGACACATCTATGGCTACACCTTC
d_gene: TRBD1; abundance: once; j_gene: TRBJ1-2; v_gene: TRBV6-6; CDR3aa: CASSPSGQGRGYTF; CDR3nt: TGTGCCAGCAGTCCCTCGGGACAGGGACGTGGCTACACCTTC
d_gene: NA; abundance: NA; j_gene: TRBJ1-2; v_gene: TRBV7-2; CDR3aa: CASSLVEAGAYGYTF; CDR3nt: TGTGCCAGCAGCTTAGTTGAGGCGGGAGCTTATGGCTACACCTTC
d_gene: TRBD2; abundance: NA; j_gene: TRBJ2-3; v_gene: TRBV7-3; CDR3aa: CASSLAGLAQNTQYF; CDR3nt: TGTGCCAGCAGCCTAGCGGGACTGGCACAGAATACGCAGTATTTT
d_gene: NA; abundance: once; j_gene: TRBJ1-4; v_gene: TRBV4-2; CDR3aa: CASSRRGSTNEKLFF; CDR3nt: TGTGCCAGCAGCCGCCGGGGGTCGACTAATGAAAAACTGTTTTTT
d_gene: NA; abundance: NA; j_gene: TRBJ1-2; v_gene: TRBV12-3/TRBV12-4; CDR3aa: CASSRGPAHGYTF; CDR3nt: TGTGCCAGCAGTCGTGGGCCCGCGCATGGCTACACCTTC
d_gene: TRBD2; abundance: NA; j_gene: TRBJ2-3; v_gene: TRBV5-4; CDR3aa: CASSSGGKSTDTQYF; CDR3nt: TGTGCCAGCAGCTCCGGGGGGAAGAGCACAGATACGCAGTATTTT
d_gene: TRBD1; abundance: NA; j_gene: TRBJ1-2; v_gene: TRBV7-9; CDR3aa: CASSSGQGGGYTF; CDR3nt: TGTGCCAGCAGCTCCGGACAGGGCGGAGGCTACACCTTC
d_gene: TRBD1; abundance: NA; j_gene: TRBJ2-7; v_gene: TRBV7-2; CDR3aa: CASSSHRGRDEQYF; CDR3nt: TGTGCCAGCAGCTCCCACAGGGGCCGGGACGAGCAGTACTTC
d_gene: TRBD2; abundance: NA; j_gene: TRBJ2-7; v_gene: TRBV18; CDR3aa: CASSPRAPTSGGYEQYF; CDR3nt: TGTGCCAGCTCACCAAGGGCCCCAACTAGCGGGGGTTACGAGCAGTACTTC
d_gene: TRBD1; abundance: NA; j_gene: TRBJ1-2; v_gene: TRBV2; CDR3aa: CASPTDRALYGYTF; CDR3nt: TGTGCCAGCCCCACTGACAGGGCGCTCTATGGCTACACCTTC
d_gene: NA; abundance: NA; j_gene: TRBJ1-2; v_gene: TRBV7-9; CDR3aa: CASSQQWYGYTF; CDR3nt: TGTGCCAGCAGCCAACAGTGGTATGGCTACACCTTC
d_gene: TRBD1; abundance: NA; j_gene: TRBJ1-1; v_gene: TRBV29-1; CDR3aa: CSVDHRQGNTEAFF; CDR3nt: TGCAGCGTTGACCACAGACAGGGGAACACTGAAGCTTTCTTT
d_gene: TRBD1; abundance: NA; j_gene: TRBJ1-2; v_gene: TRBV15; CDR3aa: CATSRDQISRGHGYTF; CDR3nt: TGTGCCACCAGCAGAGATCAAATTAGCAGGGGGCATGGCTACACCTTC
d_gene: NA; abundance: NA; j_gene: TRBJ2-6; v_gene: TRBV25-1; CDR3aa: CASSEQPRVPGANVLTF; CDR3nt: TGTGCCAGCAGTGAACAACCTCGAGTTCCCGGGGCCAACGTCCTGACTTTC
d_gene: NA; abundance: NA; j_gene: TRBJ2-1; v_gene: TRBV11-2; CDR3aa: CASSLVQGGINEQFF; CDR3nt: TGTGCCAGCAGCTTAGTACAGGGAGGGATCAATGAGCAGTTCTTC
d_gene: NA; abundance: NA; j_gene: TRBJ2-2; v_gene: TRBV21-1; CDR3aa: CASTPRFKYTGELFF; CDR3nt: TGTGCCAGCACCCCGCGGTTCAAATACACCGGGGAGCTGTTTTTT
d_gene: TRBD1; abundance: NA; j_gene: TRBJ1-5; v_gene: TRBV11-2; CDR3aa: CASSRTGYSNQPQHF; CDR3nt: TGTGCCAGCAGCAGGACAGGGTATAGCAATCAGCCCCAGCATTTT
d_gene: NA; abundance: NA; j_gene: TRBJ1-1; v_gene: TRBV7-9; CDR3aa: CASSPRQNTEAFF; CDR3nt: TGTGCCAGCAGCCCCCGACAGAACACTGAAGCTTTCTTT
d_gene: TRBD1; abundance: NA; j_gene: TRBJ1-1; v_gene: TRBV5-1; CDR3aa: CASSLGQGAGAEAFF; CDR3nt: TGCGCCAGCAGCTTGGGACAGGGGGCAGGTGCTGAAGCTTTCTTT
d_gene: NA; abundance: NA; j_gene: TRBJ1-5; v_gene: TRBV19; CDR3aa: CASMAYSNQPQHF; CDR3nt: TGTGCCAGTATGGCATATAGCAATCAGCCCCAGCATTTT
d_gene: NA; abundance: NA; j_gene: TRBJ1-1; v_gene: TRBV18; CDR3aa: CASSPPVRRDTEAFF; CDR3nt: TGTGCCAGCTCACCACCAGTGAGGAGGGACACTGAAGCTTTCTTT
d_gene: TRBD1; abundance: NA; j_gene: TRBJ1-1; v_gene: TRBV15; CDR3aa: CATSWNWAGGDEAFF; CDR3nt: TGTGCCACCAGCTGGAACTGGGCAGGGGGCGATGAAGCTTTCTTT
d_gene: TRBD1; abundance: few; j_gene: TRBJ2-7; v_gene: TRBV7-2; CDR3aa: CASSTGQGTYEQYF; CDR3nt: TGTGCCAGCAGCACGGGACAGGGGACCTACGAGCAGTACTTC
d_gene: TRBD2; abundance: NA; j_gene: TRBJ2-3; v_gene: TRBV6-5; CDR3aa: CASSYWGGRTDTQYF; CDR3nt: TGTGCCAGCAGTTACTGGGGGGGGAGGACAGATACGCAGTATTTT
d_gene: NA; abundance: once; j_gene: TRBJ1-5; v_gene: TRBV20-1; CDR3aa: CSASSRVEEPQHF; CDR3nt: TGCAGTGCTAGTAGCCGGGTAGAGGAGCCCCAGCATTTT
d_gene: NA; abundance: NA; j_gene: TRBJ1-6; v_gene: TRBV5-1; CDR3aa: CASSYRDLRDSPLHF; CDR3nt: TGCGCCAGCAGCTACAGGGATCTTAGGGATTCACCCCTCCACTTT
d_gene: TRBD1; abundance: few; j_gene: TRBJ2-5; v_gene: TRBV5-4; CDR3aa: CASSSGDRGLQTQYF; CDR3nt: TGTGCCAGCAGCTCAGGGGACAGGGGGCTACAGACCCAGTACTTC
d_gene: NA; abundance: few; j_gene: TRBJ1-5; v_gene: TRBV6-6; CDR3aa: CASSLDSSGNQPQHF; CDR3nt: TGTGCCAGCAGCTTGGACTCAAGCGGCAATCAGCCCCAGCATTTT
d_gene: NA; abundance: once; j_gene: TRBJ1-1; v_gene: TRBV30; CDR3aa: CAWSHSTGNTEAFF; CDR3nt: TGTGCCTGGAGCCACTCGACGGGGAACACTGAAGCTTTCTTT
d_gene: NA; abundance: NA; j_gene: TRBJ1-2; v_gene: TRBV28; CDR3aa: CASSLGQLVGYTF; CDR3nt: TGTGCCAGCAGTCTAGGACAGCTTGTTGGCTACACCTTC
d_gene: TRBD1; abundance: once; j_gene: TRBJ2-3; v_gene: TRBV4-1; CDR3aa: CASSRGQGTPLTQYF; CDR3nt: TGCGCCAGCAGCCGTGGACAGGGTACCCCTTTGACGCAGTATTTT
d_gene: NA; abundance: NA; j_gene: TRBJ1-6; v_gene: TRBV27; CDR3aa: CASSFVGTQGSPLHF; CDR3nt: TGTGCCAGCAGTTTTGTCGGCACCCAGGGTTCACCCCTCCACTTT
d_gene: NA; abundance: NA; j_gene: TRBJ2-5; v_gene: TRBV6-5; CDR3aa: CASSSAGRQETQYF; CDR3nt: TGTGCCAGCAGCTCCGCGGGACGCCAAGAGACCCAGTACTTC
d_gene: TRBD2; abundance: NA; j_gene: TRBJ2-1; v_gene: TRBV9; CDR3aa: CASSTSGSSYNEQFF; CDR3nt: TGTGCCAGCAGCACTAGCGGTAGCTCCTACAATGAGCAGTTCTTC
d_gene: NA; abundance: NA; j_gene: TRBJ1-5; v_gene: TRBV11-2; CDR3aa: CASSRSPGGNQPQHF; CDR3nt: TGTGCCAGCAGTCGGTCCCCGGGTGGCAATCAGCCCCAGCATTTT
d_gene: NA; abundance: NA; j_gene: TRBJ1-6; v_gene: TRBV27; CDR3aa: CASSSPLRGRNSPLHF; CDR3nt: TGTGCCAGCAGTTCACCTCTCAGGGGCAGGAATTCACCCCTCCACTTT
d_gene: TRBD2; abundance: once; j_gene: TRBJ2-3; v_gene: TRBV10-1; CDR3aa: CARCGTSGGGRTDTQYF; CDR3nt: TGCGCGAGATGCGGGACTAGCGGGGGTGGGCGGACAGATACGCAGTATTTT
d_gene: NA; abundance: NA; j_gene: TRBJ1-3; v_gene: TRBV11-2; CDR3aa: CASSFSAGAGNTIYF; CDR3nt: TGTGCCAGCAGCTTCTCGGCAGGGGCTGGAAACACCATATATTTT
d_gene: TRBD1; abundance: NA; j_gene: TRBJ2-7; v_gene: TRBV7-9; CDR3aa: CASSLAMTGYEQYF; CDR3nt: TGTGCCAGCAGCTTAGCGATGACAGGGTACGAGCAGTACTTC
d_gene: TRBD1; abundance: NA; j_gene: TRBJ2-6; v_gene: TRBV7-3; CDR3aa: CASSLQGASSGANVLTF; CDR3nt: TGTGCCAGCAGCTTACAGGGGGCTTCATCTGGGGCCAACGTCCTGACTTTC
d_gene: NA; abundance: NA; j_gene: TRBJ1-6; v_gene: TRBV18; CDR3aa: CASSPSGTENNSPLHF; CDR3nt: TGTGCCAGCTCACCTTCCGGCACAGAGAATAATTCACCCCTCCACTTT
d_gene: NA; abundance: once; j_gene: TRBJ2-5; v_gene: TRBV15; CDR3aa: CATSDAGIRETQYF; CDR3nt: TGTGCCACCAGCGATGCGGGGATCCGGGAGACCCAGTACTTC
d_gene: TRBD1; abundance: NA; j_gene: TRBJ1-2; v_gene: TRBV4-2; CDR3aa: CASSIGTGDGYTF; CDR3nt: TGTGCCAGCAGCATCGGGACAGGGGACGGCTACACCTTC
d_gene: TRBD2; abundance: NA; j_gene: TRBJ2-5; v_gene: TRBV10-3; CDR3aa: CAISLSGGAETQYF; CDR3nt: TGTGCCATCAGCCTTAGCGGGGGGGCAGAGACCCAGTACTTC
d_gene: TRBD2; abundance: NA; j_gene: TRBJ2-2; v_gene: TRBV11-2; CDR3aa: CASSLGTSGVNTGELFF; CDR3nt: TGTGCCAGCAGCTTAGGGACTAGCGGGGTGAACACCGGGGAGCTGTTTTTT
d_gene: TRBD2; abundance: NA; j_gene: TRBJ2-1; v_gene: TRBV7-3; CDR3aa: CASSLVVLARNEQFF; CDR3nt: TGTGCCAGCAGCTTAGTGGTACTAGCGAGGAATGAGCAGTTCTTC
d_gene: TRBD1; abundance: NA; j_gene: TRBJ1-1; v_gene: TRBV27; CDR3aa: CASSPTGTAAEAFF; CDR3nt: TGTGCCAGCAGTCCCACCGGGACAGCGGCTGAAGCTTTCTTT